The clone carrying this T cell receptor (beta chain) was observed a handful of times. The record originates from a study of blood T cell repertoires in COVID-19. Study information: Specimens from acute and convalescent COVID-19 originated in the United States, Italy and Spain. Sources were T cells, B-cell-depleted T cells, or PBMCs; the material itself was cDNA or gDNA.

Some clones are missing from TCRdb's copy, which holds only in-frame ones; the method was immunoSEQ multiplex PCR. The table shows over 90,000 clones, with about 90% occurring only once. CDR1 and CDR2 from the germline V gene are SGDLS and YYNGEE. CDR3 length: 16 amino acids. V lost 4 bases and J 6 bases, leaving 19 bases between the germline ends. The source material was peripheral blood. The TCR sequence derives from a man aged 18-30 years with acute or convalescent COVID-19. This sequence joins TRBV9 and TRBJ2-2, with a tentative D call TRBD2 (5 bases). The CDR3 DNA reads as TGTGCCAGCAGCCCGCTGGACCTCGGAGGCGCCGGGGAGCTGTTTTTT. Its protein product is CASSPLDLGGAGELFF.